The 7 T cell receptor beta chains below were found in one sample sequenced in a study of response to subunit inactivated influenza vaccine. TCRdb reprocessed the RT-PCR reads with MiXCR, giving one entry per CDR3 protein. The sample lists approximately 520,000 distinct CDR3 sequences, more than 15% occurring once. The sequenced sample was CD4+ T cells sorted from PBMCs, obtained roughly 24 months after vaccination. All receptors come from a man aged 50-75 years who received an inactivated influenza vaccine.

This clonotype was observed at least ten times. The chain carries TRBV5-1 and TRBJ1-1; D remains unclear. Trimming shortened V by 0 bases and J by 4 bases, and 7 bases separated the two germline ends. The CDR3 is 13 amino acids. Germline V CDR1 and CDR2: SGHRS, YFSETQ. The CDR3 DNA reads TGCGCCAGCAGCTTGGAGATTGCCACTGAAGCTTTCTTT. Translation gives CASSLEIATEAFF.

In this sample, this clonotype turned up a few times. The V call is TRBV7-3, the J call TRBJ2-2, with 7 bases aligning to TRBD2. The CDR3 loop spans 16 amino acids. The junction had 10 bases not matched to a gene; V was cut back by 3 bases and J by 6 bases. Germline lookup yields CDR1 SGHTA and CDR2 FQGTGA. The CDR3 coding sequence is TGTGCCAGCAGCTTTGATGACGGGAGGCTCGCCGGGGAGCTGTTTTTT. Amino acid sequence: CASSFDDGRLAGELFF.

This clonotype was seen a handful of times. This sequence joins TRBV19 and TRBJ1-2; tentatively, D is TRBD1 (5 bases). V was trimmed by 5 bases and J by 6 bases, leaving 19 bases between them. The CDR3 is made up of 15 amino acids. Germline CDR1 LNHDA, CDR2 SQIVND (reference sequence). The CDR3 protein is CASSRWDPPKNGYTF. CDR3 coding DNA: TGTGCCAGTAGTCGGTGGGACCCGCCAAAGAATGGCTACACCTTC.

The chain recombines TRBV6-2 or TRBV6-3 with TRBJ2-2; 7 bases fit TRBD1. The CDR3 runs to 13 residues. The ends lost 6 bases at V and 8 bases at J; junction bases unmatched: 6. Germline lookup yields CDR1 MNHEY and CDR2 SVGEGT. The CDR3 nucleotides are TGTGCCAGCAGCTCCGGACAGGATGGGGAGCTGTTTTTT. It yields the protein CASSSGQDGELFF.

This clonotype has a count of ten or more. The chain is built from TRBV20-1 and TRBJ1-2; 8 nucleotides align to TRBD1. The CDR3 sequence is 13 residues long. With 5 bases clipped from V and 2 bases from J, the junction kept 4 bases outside the gene matches. Germline V gene sequence: CDR1 DFQATT, CDR2 SNEGSKA (reference sequence). The CDR3 loop reads CSAGQGENYGYTF. In DNA form, the CDR3 reads TGCAGTGCTGGACAGGGAGAAAACTATGGCTACACCTTC.

The J gene is TRBJ1-1, the V gene TRBV6-1; TRBD1 might be the D (6 bases). CDR3 length equals 14 residues. From germline, CDR1 is MNHNS and CDR2 SASEGT. V lost 5 bases and J lost 7, with 17 bases in between. Written as DNA, the CDR3 is TGTGCCAGCAGTCAAGTAGGGGGGGGCGGTGAAGCTTTCTTT. Translated, it gives CASSQVGGGGEAFF.

The chain links TRBV2 to TRBJ2-1; 8 positions match TRBD2. The CDR3 runs 13 residues. The germline CDR1 and CDR2 sequences are SNHLY and FYNNEI. The V gene end was trimmed by 6 bases and the J gene end by 9 bases; junction bases not matched to a gene: 7. Written as DNA, the CDR3 is TGTGCCAGCAGGGGGGGACTAGTCGCTGAGCAGTTCTTC. This codes for CASRGGLVAEQFF.